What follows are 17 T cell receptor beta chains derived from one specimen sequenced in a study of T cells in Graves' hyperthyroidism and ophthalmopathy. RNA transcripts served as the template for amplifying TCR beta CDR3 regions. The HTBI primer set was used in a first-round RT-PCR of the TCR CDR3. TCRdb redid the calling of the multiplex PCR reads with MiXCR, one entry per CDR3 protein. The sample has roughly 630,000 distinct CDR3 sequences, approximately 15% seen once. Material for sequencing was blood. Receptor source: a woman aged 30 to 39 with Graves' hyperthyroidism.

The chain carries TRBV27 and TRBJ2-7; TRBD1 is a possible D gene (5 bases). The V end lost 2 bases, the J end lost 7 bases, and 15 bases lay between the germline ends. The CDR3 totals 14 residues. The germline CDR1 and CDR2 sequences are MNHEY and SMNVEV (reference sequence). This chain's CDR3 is CASSLTPGPVEQYF. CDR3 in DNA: TGTGCCAGCAGTTTAACCCCAGGGCCCGTGGAGCAGTACTTC.

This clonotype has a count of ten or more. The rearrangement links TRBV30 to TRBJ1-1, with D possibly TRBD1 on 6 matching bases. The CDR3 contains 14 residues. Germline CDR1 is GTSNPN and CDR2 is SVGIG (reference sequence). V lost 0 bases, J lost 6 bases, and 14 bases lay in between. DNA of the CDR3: TGTGCCTGGAGTGTAAGGGGGGCTAACTCTGAAGCTTTCTTT. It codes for CAWSVRGANSEAFF.

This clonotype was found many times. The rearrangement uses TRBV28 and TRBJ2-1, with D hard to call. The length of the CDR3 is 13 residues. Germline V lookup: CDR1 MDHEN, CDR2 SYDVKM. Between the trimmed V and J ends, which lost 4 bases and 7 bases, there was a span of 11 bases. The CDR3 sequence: CASSSYGLNEQFF. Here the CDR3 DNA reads TGTGCCAGCAGTTCTTACGGGTTGAATGAGCAGTTCTTC.

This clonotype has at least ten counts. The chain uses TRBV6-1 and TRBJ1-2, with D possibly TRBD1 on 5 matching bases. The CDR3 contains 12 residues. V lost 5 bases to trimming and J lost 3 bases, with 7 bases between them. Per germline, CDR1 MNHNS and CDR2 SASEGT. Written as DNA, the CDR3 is TGTGCCAGCAGTTCCAGGGACTATGGCTACACCTTC. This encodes CASSSRDYGYTF.

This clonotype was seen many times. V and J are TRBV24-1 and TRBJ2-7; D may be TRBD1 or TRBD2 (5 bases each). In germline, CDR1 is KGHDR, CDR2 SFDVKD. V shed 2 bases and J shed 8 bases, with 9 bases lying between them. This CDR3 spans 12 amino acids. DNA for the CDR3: TGTGCCACCAGTGATTATCCGGGACAGCAGTACTTC. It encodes CATSDYPGQQYF.

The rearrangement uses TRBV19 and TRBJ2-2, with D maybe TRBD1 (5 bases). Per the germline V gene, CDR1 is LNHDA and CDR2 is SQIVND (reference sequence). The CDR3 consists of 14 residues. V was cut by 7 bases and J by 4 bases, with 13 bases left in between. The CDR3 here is CASIRDSSTGELFF. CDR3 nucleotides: TGTGCCAGTATCAGGGATAGTAGCACCGGGGAGCTGTTTTTT.

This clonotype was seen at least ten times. The CDR3 spells CSARGFFQSRAGEQYF. The DNA of the CDR3 is TGCAGTGCTAGGGGTTTTTTTCAGTCTAGAGCGGGCGAGCAGTACTTC. This chain uses TRBV20-1 with TRBJ2-7; perhaps TRBD2 as D (6 bases). The germline V gene has CDR1 DFQATT and CDR2 SNEGSKA (reference sequence). This CDR3 region has 16 residues. Trimming removed 3 bases from V and 6 bases from J, with 24 bases in between.

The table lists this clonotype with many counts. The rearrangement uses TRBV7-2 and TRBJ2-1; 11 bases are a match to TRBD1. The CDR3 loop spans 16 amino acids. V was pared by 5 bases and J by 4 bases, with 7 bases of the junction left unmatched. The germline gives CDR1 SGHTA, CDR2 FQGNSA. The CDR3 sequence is CASSHGQGAYYNEQFF. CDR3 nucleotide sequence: TGTGCCAGCAGCCACGGACAGGGGGCTTATTACAATGAGCAGTTCTTC.

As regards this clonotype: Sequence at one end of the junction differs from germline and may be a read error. The CDR3 bases are TGTGCCAGCAGTTTGGAACCTAACTATGGCCACACCTTC. Protein sequence: CASSLEPNYGHTF. The V and J genes are TRBV12-3 or TRBV12-4 and TRBJ1-2; no clear D gene. The CDR3 extends over 13 amino acids.

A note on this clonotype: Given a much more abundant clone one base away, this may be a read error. CDR3 DNA sequence: TGCGCCAGCAGCTTGGCGGCTAGCAGGAGTAAAGAGCAGTACTTC. Translating it yields CASSLAASRSKEQYF. The rearrangement uses TRBV5-1 and TRBJ2-7, with D maybe TRBD2 (5 bases). The germline V and J ends were trimmed by 0 bases and 7 bases, with 17 bases remaining between them. The V gene's germline CDR1 is SGHRS and CDR2 YFSETQ. The CDR3 has 15 amino acids.

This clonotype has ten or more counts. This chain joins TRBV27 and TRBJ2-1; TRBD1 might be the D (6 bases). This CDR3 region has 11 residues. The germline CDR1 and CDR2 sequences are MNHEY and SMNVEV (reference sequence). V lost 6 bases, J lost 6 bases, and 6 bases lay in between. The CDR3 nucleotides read TGTGCCAGCAGACAGGGCAATGAGCAGTTCTTC. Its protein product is CASRQGNEQFF.

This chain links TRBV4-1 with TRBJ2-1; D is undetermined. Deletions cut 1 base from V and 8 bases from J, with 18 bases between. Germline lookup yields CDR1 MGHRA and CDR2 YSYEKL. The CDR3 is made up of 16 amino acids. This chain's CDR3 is CASSQAGYPVGHEQFF. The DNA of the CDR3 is TGCGCCAGCAGCCAAGCCGGTTACCCAGTCGGACATGAGCAGTTCTTC.

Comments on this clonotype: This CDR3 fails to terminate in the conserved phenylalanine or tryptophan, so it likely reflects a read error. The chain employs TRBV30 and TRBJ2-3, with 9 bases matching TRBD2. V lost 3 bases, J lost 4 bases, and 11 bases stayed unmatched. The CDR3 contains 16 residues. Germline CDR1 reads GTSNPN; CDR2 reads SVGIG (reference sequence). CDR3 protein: CAWSGGFSGSSDTQYL. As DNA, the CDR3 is TGTGCCTGGAGCGGAGGGTTTAGCGGGAGTTCAGATACGCAGTATCTT.

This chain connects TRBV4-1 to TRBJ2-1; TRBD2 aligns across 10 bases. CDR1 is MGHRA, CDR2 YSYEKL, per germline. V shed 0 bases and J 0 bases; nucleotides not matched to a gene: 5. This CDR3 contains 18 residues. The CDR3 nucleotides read TGCGCCAGCAGCCAAGATAGAGCGGGAGGGCCCTCCTACAATGAGCAGTTCTTC. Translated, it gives CASSQDRAGGPSYNEQFF.

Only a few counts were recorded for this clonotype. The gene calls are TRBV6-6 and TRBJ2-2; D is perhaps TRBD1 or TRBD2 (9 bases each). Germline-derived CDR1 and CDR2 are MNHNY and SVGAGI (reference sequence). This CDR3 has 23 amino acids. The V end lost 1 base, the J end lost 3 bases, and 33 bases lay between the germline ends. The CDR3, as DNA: TGTGCCAGCAGTTACTTCGTTGTCGGATCGACAGGGGGTCTAGCGGGATACACCGGGGAGCTGTTTTTT. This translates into CASSYFVVGSTGGLAGYTGELFF.

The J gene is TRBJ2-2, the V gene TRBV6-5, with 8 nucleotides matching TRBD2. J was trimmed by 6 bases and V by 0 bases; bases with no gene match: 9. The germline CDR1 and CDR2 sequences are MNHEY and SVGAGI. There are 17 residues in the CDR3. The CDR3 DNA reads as TGTGCCAGCAGTTACTCTGGGGCTCGGGAGGGTTCCGGGGAGCTGTTTTTT. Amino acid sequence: CASSYSGAREGSGELFF.

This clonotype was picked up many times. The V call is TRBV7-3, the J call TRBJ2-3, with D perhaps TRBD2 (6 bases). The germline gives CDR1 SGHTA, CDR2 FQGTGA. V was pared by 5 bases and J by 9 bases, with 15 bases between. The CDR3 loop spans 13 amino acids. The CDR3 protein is CASSRDLSVTQYF. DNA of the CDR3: TGTGCCAGCAGCCGGGACTTGAGCGTGACGCAGTATTTT.